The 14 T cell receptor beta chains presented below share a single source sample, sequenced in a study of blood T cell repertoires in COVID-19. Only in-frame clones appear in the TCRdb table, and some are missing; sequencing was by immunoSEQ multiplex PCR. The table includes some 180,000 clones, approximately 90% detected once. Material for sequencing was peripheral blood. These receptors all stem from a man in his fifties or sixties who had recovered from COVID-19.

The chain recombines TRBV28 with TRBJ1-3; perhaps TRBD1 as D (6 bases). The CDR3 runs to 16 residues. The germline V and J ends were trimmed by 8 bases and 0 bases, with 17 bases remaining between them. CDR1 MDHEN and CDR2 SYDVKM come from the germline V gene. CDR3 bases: TGTGCCAGCCGAGGACAGCTTATATACTCTGGAAACACCATATATTTT. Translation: CASRGQLIYSGNTIYF.

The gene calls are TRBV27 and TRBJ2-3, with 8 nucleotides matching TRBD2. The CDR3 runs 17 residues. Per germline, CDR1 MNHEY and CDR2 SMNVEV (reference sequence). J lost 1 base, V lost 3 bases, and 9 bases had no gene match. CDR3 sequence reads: CASSLLGRGGGTDTQYF. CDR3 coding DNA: TGTGCCAGCAGTTTGCTCGGTCGGGGGGGAGGCACAGATACGCAGTATTTT.

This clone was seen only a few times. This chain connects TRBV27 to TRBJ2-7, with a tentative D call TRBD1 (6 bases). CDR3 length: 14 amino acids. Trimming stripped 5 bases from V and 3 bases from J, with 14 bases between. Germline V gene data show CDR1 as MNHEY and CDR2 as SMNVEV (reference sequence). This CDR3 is CASSPPGQFYEQYF. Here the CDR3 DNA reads TGTGCCAGCAGTCCGCCAGGACAGTTCTACGAGCAGTACTTC.

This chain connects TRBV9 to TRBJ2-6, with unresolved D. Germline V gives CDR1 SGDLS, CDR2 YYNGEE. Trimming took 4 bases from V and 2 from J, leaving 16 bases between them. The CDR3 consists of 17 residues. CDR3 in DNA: TGTGCCAGCAGCCTCAGAGGAGTCGAGGCTGGGGCCAACGTCCTGACTTTC. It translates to CASSLRGVEAGANVLTF.

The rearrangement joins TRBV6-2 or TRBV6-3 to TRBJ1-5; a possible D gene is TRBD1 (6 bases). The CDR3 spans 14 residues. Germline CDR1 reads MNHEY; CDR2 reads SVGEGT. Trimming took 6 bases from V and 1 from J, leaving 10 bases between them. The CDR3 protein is CASSPQGSNQPQHF. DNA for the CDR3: TGTGCCAGCAGCCCACAGGGAAGCAATCAGCCCCAGCATTTT.

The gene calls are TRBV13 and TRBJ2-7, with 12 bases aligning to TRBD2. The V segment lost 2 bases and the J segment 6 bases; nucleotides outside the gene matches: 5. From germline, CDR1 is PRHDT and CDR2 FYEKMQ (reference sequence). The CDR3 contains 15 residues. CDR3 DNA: TGTGCCAGCAGCTTACTAGCGGGAGGGCTTAGCGAGCAGTACTTC. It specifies CASSLLAGGLSEQYF. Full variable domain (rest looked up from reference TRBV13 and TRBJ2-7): AAGVIQSPRHLIKEKRETATLKCYPIPRHDTVYWYQQGPGQDPQFLISFYEKMQSDKGSIPDRFSAQQFSDYHSELNMSSLELGDSALYFCASSLLAGGLSEQYFGPGTRLTVT.

CDR3 loop: CASSQHPGTGEPGELFF. The CDR3 nucleotides read TGCGCCAGCAGCCAACACCCCGGGACTGGCGAGCCCGGGGAGCTGTTTTTT. The chain carries TRBV4-3 and TRBJ2-2, with D perhaps matching TRBD2 (6 bases). Germline loops: CDR1 LGHNA, CDR2 YSLEER. With 2 bases removed from V and 6 bases from J, the gap between germline ends came to 19 bases. CDR3 length: 17 amino acids.

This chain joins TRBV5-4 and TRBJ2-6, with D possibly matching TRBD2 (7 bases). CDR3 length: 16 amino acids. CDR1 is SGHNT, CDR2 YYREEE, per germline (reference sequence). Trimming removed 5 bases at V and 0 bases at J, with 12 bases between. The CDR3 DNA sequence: TGTGCCAGCAGTGTAGGGGGGGGCTCTGGGGCCAACGTCCTGACTTTC. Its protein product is CASSVGGGSGANVLTF.

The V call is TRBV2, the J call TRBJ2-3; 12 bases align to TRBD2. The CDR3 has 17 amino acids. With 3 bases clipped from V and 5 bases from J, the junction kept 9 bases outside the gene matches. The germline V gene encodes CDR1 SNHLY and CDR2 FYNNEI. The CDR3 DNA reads TGTGCCAGCAGTGATTATAGACTAGCGGGAGAGGGAGATACGCAGTATTTT. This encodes CASSDYRLAGEGDTQYF.

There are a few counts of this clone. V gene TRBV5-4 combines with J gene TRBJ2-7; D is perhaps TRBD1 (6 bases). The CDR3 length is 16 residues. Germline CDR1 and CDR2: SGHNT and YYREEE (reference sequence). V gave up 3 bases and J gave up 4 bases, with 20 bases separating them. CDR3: CASSSRQTTGRYEQYF. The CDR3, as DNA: TGTGCCAGCAGCTCGCGGCAGACGACAGGCCGGTACGAGCAGTACTTC. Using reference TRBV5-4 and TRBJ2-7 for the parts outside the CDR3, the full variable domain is ETGVTQSPTHLIKTRGQQVTLRCSSQSGHNTVSWYQQALGQGPQFIFQYYREEENGRGNFPPRFSGLQFPNYSSELNVNALELDDSALYLCASSSRQTTGRYEQYFGPGTRLTVT.

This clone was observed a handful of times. The CDR3 region has the DNA TGCGCCAGCAGTGAGTCGCTAGCGGGACAGAACGAGCAGTACTTC. Translated, it gives CASSESLAGQNEQYF. The chain couples TRBV10-2 to TRBJ2-7; 9 bases align to TRBD2. The CDR3 covers 15 residues. Per germline, CDR1 WSHSY and CDR2 SAAADI. With V trimmed by 0 bases and J by 5 bases, 5 bases remained unmatched.

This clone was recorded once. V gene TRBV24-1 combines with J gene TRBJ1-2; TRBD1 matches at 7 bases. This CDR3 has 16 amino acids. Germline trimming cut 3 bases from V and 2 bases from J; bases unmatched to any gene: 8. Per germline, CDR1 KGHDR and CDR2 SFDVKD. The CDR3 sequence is CATSDRDRVENYGYTF. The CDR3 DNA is TGTGCCACCAGTGATCGTGACAGGGTAGAGAACTATGGCTACACCTTC.

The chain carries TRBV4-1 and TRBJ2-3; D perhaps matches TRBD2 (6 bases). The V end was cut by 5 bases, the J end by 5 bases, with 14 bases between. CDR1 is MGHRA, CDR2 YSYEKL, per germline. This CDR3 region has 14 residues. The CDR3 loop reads CASSAGSPIDTQYF. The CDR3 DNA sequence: TGCGCCAGCAGCGCGGGGAGCCCGATAGATACGCAGTATTTT.

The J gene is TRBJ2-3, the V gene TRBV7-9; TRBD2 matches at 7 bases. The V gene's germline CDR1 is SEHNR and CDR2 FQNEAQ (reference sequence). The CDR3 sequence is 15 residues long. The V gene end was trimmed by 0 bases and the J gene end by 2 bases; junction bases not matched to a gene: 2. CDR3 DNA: TGTGCCAGCAGCTTAGCTAGCGGGTCCACAGATACGCAGTATTTT. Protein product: CASSLASGSTDTQYF. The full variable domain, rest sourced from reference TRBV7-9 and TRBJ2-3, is DTGVSQNPRHKITKRGQNVTFRCDPISEHNRLYWYRQTLGQGPEFLTYFQNEAQLEKSRLLSDRFSAERPKGSFSTLEIQRTEQGDSAMYLCASSLASGSTDTQYFGPGTRLTVL.